Included here is one T cell receptor (beta chain) sequence, with context. Antigen unknown. Patients sequenced had flow cytometry evidence of CD8+CD57+ cell expansion. This record belongs to a study of CD8+CD57+ T cells in acquired aplastic anemia. The wider study: Mean yield of DNA from sorted CD4+ and CD8+ cells was 3.2 ug.

The study profiled TCR beta VDJ and CDR3 using genomic DNA as template. TCRdb processed the reads anew with MiXCR; each CDR3 protein has one entry. Of roughly 100,000 distinct CDR3 sequences in the sample, about 66% were seen once. Germline CDR1 reads SQVTM; CDR2 reads ANQGSEA. The CDR3 runs to 11 residues. J gave up 7 bases and V 7 bases, and 5 bases lay outside the gene matches. Overall study results and limits: Patients and controls shared just under 30 CD8+ CDR3 sequences, highly expressed in patients. The CD8+ Simpson's diversity of patients and controls was not significantly different.

V gene TRBV29-1 combines with J gene TRBJ1-2, with TRBD1 matching over 8 bases. Sequenced material: sorted CD4+, CD8+, or CD8+CD57+ T cells (not recorded which) from PBMCs. The clonotype originates from a human donor with aplastic anemia. The CDR3 region is CSGQTGAGYTF. CDR3 nucleotide sequence: TGCAGCGGCCAGACAGGGGCTGGCTACACCTTC.